The next 7 T cell receptor beta chains were all read from a single sample in a study of graft-versus-host responses after intestinal transplantation. TCRdb's copy holds only in-frame clones and misses some; the assay was immunoSEQ multiplex PCR. Of 20,000 to 25,000 clones listed, less than 95% are singletons. Sequencing used PBMCs, obtained 156 days after intestinal transplant. The receptors shown here come from a human patient who received an intestinal transplant, so some T cells may come from the graft donor.

The rearrangement links TRBV5-1 to TRBJ2-1; no reliable D call. The CDR3 length is 12 residues. Germline CDR1 and CDR2: SGHRS and YFSETQ. The germline V and J ends were trimmed by 3 bases and 5 bases, with 6 bases remaining between them. CDR3 in amino acids: CASSSSHNEQFF. The CDR3 DNA sequence: TGCGCCAGCAGCTCCAGCCACAATGAGCAGTTCTTC.

CDR3: CASSQMPLGTLYNEQFF. CDR3 DNA sequence: TGTGCCAGCAGCCAAATGCCACTAGGGACGCTTTACAATGAGCAGTTCTTC. J is TRBJ2-1 and V is TRBV16, with D possibly called TRBD1 or TRBD2 (5 bases each). The CDR3 sequence is 17 residues long. The V gene lost 2 bases and the J gene lost 4 bases, with 18 bases spanning the gap. CDR1 is KGHSY, CDR2 FQNENV, per germline.

This chain uses TRBV5-4 with TRBJ2-3; D call uncertain. There are 12 residues in the CDR3. The ends were cut back, 4 bases at V and 12 bases at J, with 15 bases in the middle. The germline V gene encodes CDR1 SGHNT and CDR2 YYREEE (reference sequence). The CDR3 region has the DNA TGTGCCAGCAGCCTAGGACCGCGCCGACAGTATTTT. Translated, it gives CASSLGPRRQYF.

CDR3 nucleotide sequence: TGTGCCAGCACCCCCCCAGGGGGAACCAATCAGCCCCAGCATTTT. Amino acids: CASTPPGGTNQPQHF. This chain links TRBV6-5 with TRBJ1-5, with 7 bases matching TRBD1. Germline values: CDR1 MNHEY, CDR2 SVGAGI. This CDR3 spans 15 amino acids. V lost 7 bases and J lost 3; bases outside the gene matches: 9.

V usage is TRBV5-4 and J usage is TRBJ1-6; 9 bases align to TRBD1. The CDR3 totals 15 residues. V dropped 3 bases and J dropped 9; count of bases not matched to a gene: 7. CDR1 is SGHNT, CDR2 YYREEE, per germline (reference sequence). Here the CDR3 DNA reads TGTGCCAGCAGCTCGCGACAGGGGGAAGGTTCACCCCTCCACTTT. It encodes CASSSRQGEGSPLHF. Drawing the rest from reference TRBV5-4 and TRBJ1-6, the complete variable domain is ETGVTQSPTHLIKTRGQQVTLRCSSQSGHNTVSWYQQALGQGPQFIFQYYREEENGRGNFPPRFSGLQFPNYSSELNVNALELDDSALYLCASSSRQGEGSPLHFGNGTRLTVT.

In its sample, this clone was seen once. This sequence joins TRBV6-1 and TRBJ2-7, with no clear D. CDR1 is MNHNS, CDR2 SASEGT, per germline. The V end lost 1 base, the J end lost 0 bases, and 16 bases lay between the germline ends. CDR3 length: 17 residues. The DNA of the CDR3 is TGTGCCAGCAGTGAAGTCCTTTCAACGCTGAGCTCCTACGAGCAGTACTTC. Its translation is CASSEVLSTLSSYEQYF.

The V and J genes are TRBV21-1 and TRBJ2-7. TRBV21-1 is a listed pseudogene. CDR3 length: 19 residues. CDR3 in DNA: TGTGCCAGCATCATTTCCTACGCTGCCGAAAAAGCACATGCCTACGAGCAGTACTTC. Translated: CASIISYAAEKAHAYEQYF.